Below are 27 T cell receptor beta chains sequenced from a single sample in a study of identical twins. TCRdb re-called the 5' RACE reads through MiXCR, storing one row per CDR3 protein. The data contain some 790,000 distinct CDR3 sequences, 15% to 20% of them singletons. In addition, the sample was reused for a study of T cells expressing NK-cell markers.

Material for sequencing was PBMCs. These receptors originate from a woman younger than 30 in good health.

This clonotype was counted a few times. The rearrangement uses TRBV7-2 and TRBJ1-1; D is uncertain. Germline V gives CDR1 SGHTA, CDR2 FQGNSA. The V end was cut by 6 bases, the J end by 4 bases, with 15 bases between. The CDR3 length is 14 residues. As DNA, the CDR3 is TGTGCCAGCAGTTCATTACCGGGGTTCACTGAAGCTTTCTTT. It specifies CASSSLPGFTEAFF.

This clonotype was observed a handful of times. The genes are TRBV29-1 and TRBJ2-7; D could derive from TRBD1 or TRBD2 (5 bases each). V was pared by 7 bases and J by 6 bases, with 22 bases between. There are 14 residues in the CDR3. CDR1 is SQVTM and CDR2 is ANQGSEA in the germline V gene. In DNA, the CDR3 is TGCAGCGCCCAGGACTTGGGACGGAAGAGCGAGCAGTACTTC. Translation gives CSAQDLGRKSEQYF.

The genes are TRBV7-9 and TRBJ1-2, with 7 bases fitting TRBD1. The junction had 7 bases not matched to a gene; V was cut back by 8 bases and J by 4 bases. This CDR3 spans 13 amino acids. Germline CDR1 reads SEHNR; CDR2 reads FQNEAQ (reference sequence). CDR3 sequence (DNA): TGTGCCAGCGTTGGAAGGGGGCCCTATGGCTACACCTTC. It encodes CASVGRGPYGYTF.

The table lists this clonotype with a few counts. The chain carries TRBV20-1 and TRBJ2-5, with 12 positions matching TRBD2. CDR1 and CDR2 (germline): DFQATT, SNEGSKA (reference sequence). Unmatched junction bases numbered 5, after V lost 4 bases and J lost 5 bases. The CDR3 is 14 residues long. Here the CDR3 DNA reads TGCAGTGCTACCGGGACTAGCGGGTGGGAGACCCAGTACTTC. Translated, it gives CSATGTSGWETQYF.

This clonotype was seen a few times. This chain uses TRBV20-1 with TRBJ2-7, with D perhaps TRBD1 (5 bases). Germline V lookup: CDR1 DFQATT, CDR2 SNEGSKA (reference sequence). The V end was cut by 4 bases, the J end by 6 bases, with 13 bases between. The CDR3 is 12 amino acids. The chain's CDR3 is CSATKGMGEQYF. The CDR3 coding sequence is TGCAGTGCTACGAAGGGGATGGGCGAGCAGTACTTC.

The chain is built from TRBV20-1 and TRBJ2-1, with 11 bases fitting TRBD2. Germline V lookup: CDR1 DFQATT, CDR2 SNEGSKA (reference sequence). V shed 3 bases and J 10 bases; nucleotides not matched to a gene: 5. This CDR3 region has 13 residues. CDR3 amino acids: CSARTSGEVEQFF. The CDR3 DNA reads TGCAGTGCTAGGACTAGCGGGGAAGTCGAGCAGTTCTTC.

This clonotype was seen a handful of times. The rearrangement uses TRBV6-1 and TRBJ2-7; D may match TRBD1 or TRBD2 (5 bases each). The germline CDR1 and CDR2 sequences are MNHNS and SASEGT. This CDR3 contains 13 residues. V lost 10 bases, J lost 0 bases, and 13 bases lay in between. The CDR3 DNA sequence: TGTGCCACCACCCGGGACGCCTCCTACGAGCAGTACTTC. This translates into CATTRDASYEQYF.

The rearrangement joins TRBV20-1 to TRBJ2-5; 7 positions agree with TRBD1. The CDR3 totals 14 residues. Germline values: CDR1 DFQATT, CDR2 SNEGSKA (reference sequence). V lost 6 bases to trimming and J lost 3 bases; unmatched junction nucleotides: 10. The CDR3 loop is CSARIPDRKETQYF. As DNA, the CDR3 is TGCAGTGCCCGGATCCCGGACAGGAAAGAGACCCAGTACTTC.

This clonotype was seen many times. The gene calls are TRBV5-6 and TRBJ1-4; D gene unclear. The CDR3 has 12 residues. Germline CDR1 reads SGHDT; CDR2 reads YYEEEE. Trimming cost V 6 bases and J 6 bases, with 9 bases left between them. CDR3 region: CASTRQDEKLFF. The CDR3 DNA reads as TGTGCCAGCACGCGGCAGGATGAAAAACTGTTTTTT.

This clonotype has only one observation. The chain employs TRBV18 and TRBJ2-7; 11 bases match TRBD1. The CDR3 runs to 15 residues. Germline values: CDR1 KGHSH, CDR2 LQKENI. V shed 4 bases, J shed 6 bases, and the junction held 8 bases outside the gene matches. CDR3 loop: CASSLQWGQGGEQYF. CDR3 DNA sequence: TGTGCCAGCTCACTCCAGTGGGGACAGGGGGGCGAGCAGTACTTC.

This rearrangement joins TRBV29-1 to TRBJ2-7; D is uncertain. The V gene lost 4 bases and the J gene lost 0 bases, with 10 bases spanning the gap. Germline V gene lookup returns CDR1 SQVTM and CDR2 ANQGSEA. This CDR3 has 13 residues. The CDR3 DNA sequence: TGCAGCGTTGCACAACCGAGCTCCTACGAGCAGTACTTC. Its translation: CSVAQPSSYEQYF.

This clonotype was seen a few times. J is TRBJ2-3 and V is TRBV18; no definite D call. This CDR3 contains 15 residues. Germline-derived CDR1 and CDR2 are KGHSH and LQKENI. V dropped 1 base and J dropped 1 base, with 9 bases sitting between them. In DNA form, the CDR3 reads TGTGCCAGCTCACCACAGAGTGATGGCACAGATACGCAGTATTTT. It encodes CASSPQSDGTDTQYF.

In its sample, this clonotype was seen a few times. The V call is TRBV7-8, the J call TRBJ2-7; D not resolved. V shed 6 bases and J shed 5 bases, with 17 bases lying between them. Germline CDR1 reads SGHVS; CDR2 reads FQNEAQ. This CDR3 contains 14 residues. The CDR3 coding sequence is TGTGCCAGCAGACTACTTACACCGTACAACGAGCAGTACTTC. Translation: CASRLLTPYNEQYF. The full variable domain, with the rest looked up from reference TRBV7-8 and TRBJ2-7, is GAGVSQSPRYKVAKRGQDVALRCDPISGHVSLFWYQQALGQGPEFLTYFQNEAQLDKSGLPSDRFFAERPEGSVSTLKIQRTQQEDSAVYLCASRLLTPYNEQYFGPGTRLTVT.

This sequence joins TRBV12-3 or TRBV12-4 and TRBJ1-1; D ambiguous. This CDR3 comprises 12 residues. V lost 4 bases and J 5 bases, leaving 8 bases between the germline ends. For the CDR3, the DNA is TGTGCCAGCAGTTCGTGGAGGACTGAAGCTTTCTTT. This gives the protein CASSSWRTEAFF.

This clonotype was counted between two and nine times. J is TRBJ2-1 and V is TRBV29-1; the match to TRBD2 covers 7 bases. The CDR3 is 13 residues long. The V segment lost 4 bases and the J segment 3 bases; nucleotides outside the gene matches: 3. CDR1 is SQVTM and CDR2 is ANQGSEA in the germline V gene. The CDR3 DNA sequence: TGCAGCGTTGGGGGGGGGGGCTACAATGAGCAGTTCTTC. It yields the protein CSVGGGGYNEQFF.

This clonotype was counted only a few times. The chain uses TRBV29-1 and TRBJ2-1; 8 bases line up with TRBD2. Trimming removed 8 bases from V and 8 bases from J; junction bases left unmatched: 14. Germline CDR1 and CDR2: SQVTM and ANQGSEA. The CDR3 runs 14 residues. The CDR3 loop is CSSGSAGGTDEQFF. The CDR3 DNA is TGCAGCTCCGGCAGCGCGGGAGGCACGGATGAGCAGTTCTTC.

This clonotype was detected a few times. The gene calls are TRBV18 and TRBJ2-3; no reliable D call. Germline CDR1 KGHSH, CDR2 LQKENI. Trimming took off 9 bases at V and 9 bases at J, with 13 bases between the two ends. The CDR3 runs to 11 residues. CDR3 in amino acids: CASTQERTQYF. CDR3 nucleotides: TGTGCCAGTACCCAGGAGAGAACGCAGTATTTT.

The rearrangement links TRBV20-1 to TRBJ2-7, with D maybe TRBD1 (6 bases). The CDR3 extends over 13 amino acids. CDR1 is DFQATT, CDR2 SNEGSKA, per germline (reference sequence). V was shortened by 1 base and J by 3 bases, with 10 bases between the two germline ends. CDR3 DNA sequence: TGCAGTGCTAGAGTGGGGGCTAACTACGAGCAGTACTTC. It specifies CSARVGANYEQYF.

The V and J genes are TRBV7-9 and TRBJ1-3; D remains ambiguous. CDR1 SEHNR and CDR2 FQNEAQ come from the germline V gene (reference sequence). V lost 5 bases to trimming and J lost 0 bases, with 11 bases between them. This CDR3 comprises 15 residues. CDR3 coding DNA: TGTGCCAGCAGCCCGGTGGTCTCCTCTGGAAACACCATATATTTT. This encodes CASSPVVSSGNTIYF.

This clonotype was observed a handful of times. V and J are TRBV9 and TRBJ2-2, with D perhaps matching TRBD1 (6 bases). The CDR3 extends over 12 amino acids. Trimming took off 4 bases at V and 7 bases at J, with 8 bases between the two ends. Germline assignment: CDR1 SGDLS and CDR2 YYNGEE. This CDR3 is CASSSGVGELFF. CDR3 DNA: TGTGCCAGCAGCTCAGGGGTCGGGGAGCTGTTTTTT. Full variable domain (missing parts from reference TRBV9 and TRBJ2-2): DSGVTQTPKHLITATGQRVTLRCSPRSGDLSVYWYQQSLDQGLQFLIQYYNGEERAKGNILERFSAQQFPDLHSELNLSSLELGDSALYFCASSSGVGELFFGEGSRLTVL.

This clonotype appeared a few times. The chain uses TRBV7-9 and TRBJ2-7; 10 bases map to TRBD2. Germline CDR1 and CDR2: SEHNR and FQNEAQ (reference sequence). The trim removed 3 bases at V and 4 bases at J, leaving 6 bases unmatched. The CDR3 sequence is 15 residues long. CDR3 nucleotides: TGTGCCAGCAGCTTCCAGGGTAGCGGGAGGTACGAGCAGTACTTC. This sequence encodes CASSFQGSGRYEQYF.

The gene calls are TRBV12-3 or TRBV12-4 and TRBJ2-1; a weak D match, TRBD2 (6 bases). The CDR3 sequence is 15 residues long. V dropped 6 bases and J dropped 5 bases, with 17 bases sitting between them. CDR3 nucleotides: TGTGCCAGCAGCCCCCAGCGGGTAATTAACAATGAGCAGTTCTTC. Residues: CASSPQRVINNEQFF.

This clonotype occurred a few times. The chain carries TRBV12-3 or TRBV12-4 and TRBJ2-4; 9 bases line up with TRBD1. CDR3 length: 17 residues. Trimming took 5 bases from V and 6 from J; bases not matched to a gene: 14. The CDR3 protein is CASSTRPGQGNPNIQYF. Written as DNA, the CDR3 is TGTGCCAGCAGTACCCGCCCGGGACAGGGAAACCCAAACATTCAGTACTTC.

This clonotype has more than one count but fewer than ten. V usage is TRBV20-1 and J usage is TRBJ2-3, with D perhaps TRBD1 or TRBD2 (5 bases each). The CDR3 is 13 amino acids. Trimming removed 5 bases from V and 2 bases from J, with 11 bases in between. Germline V CDR1 and CDR2: DFQATT, SNEGSKA (reference sequence). CDR3 nucleotides: TGCAGTGCTGACGGGACCGCCACAGATACGCAGTATTTT. This translates into CSADGTATDTQYF.

This clonotype was counted a few times. The chain couples TRBV3-1 to TRBJ1-1; no definite D call. Per the germline V gene, CDR1 is LGHDT and CDR2 is YNNKEL (reference sequence). This CDR3 is built from 13 residues. V shed 0 bases and J shed 3 bases, with 5 bases lying between them. CDR3 loop: CASSQEGYTEAFF. The CDR3 bases are TGTGCCAGCAGCCAAGAAGGGTACACTGAAGCTTTCTTT. Variable domain in full (rest from reference TRBV3-1 and TRBJ1-1): DTAVSQTPKYLVTQMGNDKSIKCEQNLGHDTMYWYKQDSKKFLKIMFSYNNKELIINETVPNRFSPKSPDKAHLNLHINSLELGDSAVYFCASSQEGYTEAFFGQGTRLTVV.

This clonotype was recorded only once. DNA for the CDR3: TGCGCCAGCAGTCAATCGTGGCACTGGGACTCCTACGAGCAGTACTTC. Its protein is CASSQSWHWDSYEQYF. The chain has TRBV23-1 and TRBJ2-7; D remains unclear. TRBV23-1 is filed as an ORF, its function uncertain. The V gene lost 0 bases and the J gene lost 0 bases, with 12 bases spanning the gap. The CDR3 runs 16 residues.

This clonotype was recorded a few times. The genes are TRBV20-1 and TRBJ2-7; D may be TRBD1 or TRBD2 (5 bases each). The CDR3 spans 12 residues. The V and J ends lost 5 bases and 3 bases respectively, with 11 bases between them. The germline CDR1 and CDR2 sequences are DFQATT and SNEGSKA (reference sequence). CDR3 sequence reads: CSAAGTYYEQYF. For the CDR3, the DNA is TGCAGTGCTGCCGGGACCTACTACGAGCAGTACTTC.